Here is one T cell receptor (beta chain) with its context. The sample belongs to a study of blood T cells in healthy people across ages. The CDR3 length is 16 residues. Germline values: CDR1 SGHTA, CDR2 FQGNSA. Primed by a sample-barcoded 5' primer and a J-beta primer mix, a second PCR proceeded for about 7 to 11 cycles. TCRdb re-called the 5' RACE reads with MiXCR, one entry per CDR3 protein. Counted here are 800,000 to 950,000 distinct CDR3 sequences, approximately 32% occurring once; the ten biggest clones make up approximately 10%. These same records also appear under a second study, on T cells of mothers and their children.

This clonotype was sampled from a woman between 40 and 55 years old in good health. The specimen was blood. V is TRBV7-2 and J is TRBJ2-4; TRBD1 matches at 9 bases. The DNA end favors TRBJ2-7, so the J call may be wrong. The chain's CDR3 is CASSLAGQGVCSEQYF. CDR3 coding DNA: TGTGCCAGCAGCTTAGCGGGACAGGGTGTTTGCTCCGAGCAGTACTTC.